This T cell receptor beta chain is drawn from a study of blood T cells in healthy people across ages. Together with a sample-barcoded 5' primer, a J-beta primer mix was included in a second PCR lasting about 7 to 12 cycles. TCRdb itself ran the 5' RACE reads through MiXCR, one entry per CDR3 protein. Among about 1,400,000 distinct CDR3 sequences, around two fifths were seen once, and the ten largest hold under 8%. The length of the CDR3 is 15 residues. The V segment lost 0 bases and the J segment 5 bases; nucleotides outside the gene matches: 7. Per germline, CDR1 GTSNPN and CDR2 SVGIG (reference sequence).

The sequence derives from a woman younger than 30 in good health. The chain carries TRBV30 and TRBJ2-3; 8 nucleotides line up with TRBD1. Sequenced material: blood. The CDR3 bases are TGTGCCTGGAGTGTAGGACAGGGATCTAGAGATACGCAGTATTTT. Protein sequence: CAWSVGQGSRDTQYF.